Shown below are 3 T cell receptor beta chains from a single sample sequenced in a study of T cells after yellow fever vaccination. TCRdb re-analysed the 5' RACE reads in MiXCR, keeping a single row per CDR3 protein. Here the sample spans hundreds of thousands of distinct CDR3 sequences, approximately 12% being singletons. Sample: CD4+ T cells sorted from PBMCs, taken 15 days after the yellow fever booster vaccination. The receptors were gathered from a man aged 18 to 30 who received the YFV17D yellow fever vaccine.

This clonotype occurred a few times. J is TRBJ1-2 and V is TRBV5-5, with 7 bases aligning to TRBD1. The CDR3 covers 14 residues. V gave up 4 bases and J gave up 4 bases; unmatched junction bases: 7. Germline V gene data show CDR1 as SGHKS and CDR2 as YYEKEE (reference sequence). As DNA, the CDR3 is TGTGCCAGCAGCCCCGCGGCAGGGGGCTATGGCTACACCTTC. It codes for CASSPAAGGYGYTF.

This clonotype was detected a few times. This sequence joins TRBV12-3 or TRBV12-4 and TRBJ2-2, with 10 bases matching TRBD1. This CDR3 region has 15 residues. With 6 bases clipped from V and 3 bases from J, the junction kept 4 bases outside the gene matches. The DNA for the CDR3 is TGTGCCAGCAGCAGACAGGGGGCCTACACCGGGGAGCTGTTTTTT. It yields the protein CASSRQGAYTGELFF.

This clonotype was found a few times. This chain connects TRBV6-5 to TRBJ2-3; TRBD1 might be the D (6 bases). V was trimmed by 7 bases and J by 4 bases, leaving 12 bases between them. The germline gives CDR1 MNHEY, CDR2 SVGAGI. The CDR3 consists of 13 residues. The DNA for the CDR3 is TGTGCCAGCATGGGGGCGGCAGCAGATACGCAGTATTTT. This codes for CASMGAAADTQYF.